Listed below are T cell receptor beta chains from one sample, sequenced in a study of blood T cell repertoires in COVID-19. The method was immunoSEQ multiplex PCR; TCRdb's version includes in-frame clones alone and lacks a portion of them. The sample records 250,000 or so clones, around 90% being singletons. Sequenced: PBMCs or T cells enriched from blood (not recorded which). The receptors were sampled from a woman aged 40 to 55 who had been exposed to COVID-19. CDR3s leave out the opening cysteine and the closing phenylalanine or tryptophan.

v_gene | len | CDR3aa
TRBV4-1 | 12 | ASSPGTGGYEQF
TRBV27 | 12 | ASSLDRGLGRAF
TRBV7-2 | 16 | ASSLSPLYRGRLAEAF
TRBV7-9 | 11 | ASSFLATDTQY
TRBV5-1 | 11 | ASSIDRGAEAF
TRBV6-2/TRBV6-3 | 13 | ASSYKGQGRSPLH
TRBV10-3 | 11 | AIRTSSVDTQY
TRBV4-3 | 15 | ASSQDLADSYNSPLH
TRBV12-3/TRBV12-4 | 10 | ASIASRGGYT
TRBV11-3 | 12 | ASSTTGELPPLH
TRBV6-2/TRBV6-3 | 12 | ASSSRNRMTGYT
TRBV5-1 | 9 | ASSTTSNRI
TRBV7-8 | 11 | ASSLRGFYEQY
TRBV6-1 | 10 | ASSEGTGEQY
TRBV28 | 13 | ASSPALLKWTEAF
TRBV27 | 12 | ASSFGTSGNEQF
TRBV5-8 | 14 | ASSSRSGRPTGELF
TRBV6-5 | 11 | ASRLTVNTEAF
TRBV30 | 13 | AWSVTGGAIQPQH
TRBV18 | 14 | ASSPLTGGMNTEAF
TRBV2 | 10 | ATSRDNQPQH
TRBV11-3 | 14 | ASSSIGAGTPETQY
TRBV9 | 12 | ASSVAGITDTQY
TRBV7-3 | 13 | ASSLIGQGGSPLH
TRBV7-6 | 13 | ASSLSGSGANVLT
TRBV27 | 13 | ATRTPGLYTGELF
TRBV7-2 | 12 | ASSLWGELGEQF
TRBV9 | 15 | ASSVSKSGGYQETQY
TRBV2 | 11 | ASMMTEPGEQY
TRBV11-2 | 11 | ASSPDRNYEQY
TRBV11-3 | 13 | ASEEGADSYNEQF